This T cell receptor (beta chain) was sequenced in a study of B cell selection in AIRE deficiency. Study-wide findings and caveats: Of more than 3,000 shared Treg TCRbeta sequences, roughly 32% were healthy-only, around 9.3% patient-only. About 30.6% of healthy-donor shared Treg TCRbeta sequences appeared in patient Tconv cells. CDR3s were shorter in shared Treg sequences, reflecting few non-templated nucleotide insertions.

Turning to this clone: Its target is unknown.

Data came from immunoSEQ multiplex PCR; TCRdb stores just in-frame clones and leaves some out. Of some 24,000 clones detected, 96% appear once; the ten largest clones hold 0.15% to 0.2%. CD4+CD127+ cells were sorted as the conventional CD4 T cells. This receptor was obtained from a human donor in good health. Sequenced material: CD4+CD127+ conventional T cells sorted from PBMCs.

The CDR3 bases are TGTGCCAGCAGCGTCCGACTAGCGGGGGCCGCGAACACCGGGGAGCTGTTTTTT. Translated: CASSVRLAGAANTGELFF. This chain connects TRBV9 to TRBJ2-2; 12 bases agree with TRBD2. The CDR3 extends over 18 amino acids. Germline CDR1 SGDLS, CDR2 YYNGEE. V lost 2 bases and J lost 0; bases outside the gene matches: 5. Variable domain in full (rest from reference TRBV9 and TRBJ2-2): DSGVTQTPKHLITATGQRVTLRCSPRSGDLSVYWYQQSLDQGLQFLIQYYNGEERAKGNILERFSAQQFPDLHSELNLSSLELGDSALYFCASSVRLAGAANTGELFFGEGSRLTVL.